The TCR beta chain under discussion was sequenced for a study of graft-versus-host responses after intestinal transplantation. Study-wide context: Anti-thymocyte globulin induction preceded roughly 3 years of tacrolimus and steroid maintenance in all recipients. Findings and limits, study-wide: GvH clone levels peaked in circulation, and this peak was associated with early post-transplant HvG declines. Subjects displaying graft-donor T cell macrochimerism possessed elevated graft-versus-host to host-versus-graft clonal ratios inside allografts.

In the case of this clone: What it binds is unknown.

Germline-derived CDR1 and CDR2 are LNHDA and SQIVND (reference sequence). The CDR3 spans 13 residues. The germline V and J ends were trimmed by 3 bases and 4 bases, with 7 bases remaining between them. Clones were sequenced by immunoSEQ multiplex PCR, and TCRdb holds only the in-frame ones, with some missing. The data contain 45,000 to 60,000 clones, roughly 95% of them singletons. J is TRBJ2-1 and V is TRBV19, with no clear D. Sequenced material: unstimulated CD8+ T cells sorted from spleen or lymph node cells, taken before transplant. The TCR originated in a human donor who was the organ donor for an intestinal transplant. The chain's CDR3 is CASSIRLYNEQFF. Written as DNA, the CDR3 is TGTGCCAGTAGTATTCGTCTATACAATGAGCAGTTCTTC. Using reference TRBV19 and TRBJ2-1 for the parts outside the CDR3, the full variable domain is DGGITQSPKYLFRKEGQNVTLSCEQNLNHDAMYWYRQDPGQGLRLIYYSQIVNDFQKGDIAEGYSVSREKKESFPLTVTSAQKNPTAFYLCASSIRLYNEQFFGPGTRLTVL.